Shown below are 18 T cell receptor beta chains from a single sample sequenced in a study of shared clonotypes between healthy human individuals. Using immunoSEQ multiplex PCR, the repertoire was profiled, and TCRdb retains in-frame clones only, with some absent. Seen here are some 2,000,000 clones, roughly 94% observed once, and the top ten hold 0.1% to 0.15%. Material: naive CD4+ T cells sorted from blood. Specified subset: CD45RA+ positively selected. The receptors were gathered from a man in his late teens or twenties in good health.

The CDR3 sequence is CASSARRGDSPNSPLHF. The CDR3 nucleotides read TGTGCCAGCAGTGCCCGGCGGGGCGACAGCCCCAATTCACCCCTCCACTTT. The chain couples TRBV6-1 to TRBJ1-6; possible D gene TRBD1, 5 bases. CDR1 is MNHNS and CDR2 is SASEGT in the germline V gene. The CDR3 runs 17 residues. V was cut by 4 bases and J by 7 bases, with 20 bases left in between.

The chain links TRBV27 to TRBJ2-2; 9 nucleotides match TRBD2. This CDR3 is built from 17 residues. V trimming: 2 bases; J trimming: 4 bases; junction bases outside the gene matches: 8. Germline V gives CDR1 MNHEY, CDR2 SMNVEV (reference sequence). The CDR3 loop is CASSLPSGNPLTGELFF. CDR3 coding DNA: TGTGCCAGCAGTTTACCTAGCGGGAACCCACTCACCGGGGAGCTGTTTTTT.

The chain employs TRBV18 and TRBJ1-4; a weak D match, TRBD1 (6 bases). Trimming took off 5 bases at V and 8 bases at J, with 12 bases between the two ends. The CDR3 extends over 13 amino acids. Germline assignment: CDR1 KGHSH and CDR2 LQKENI. CDR3 in amino acids: CASSAQGREKLFF. The CDR3 region has the DNA TGTGCCAGCTCAGCACAGGGTCGCGAAAAACTGTTTTTT.

The chain couples TRBV28 to TRBJ1-6; the match to TRBD1 covers 7 bases. The V and J ends lost 7 bases and 5 bases, in that order; junction bases with no gene match: 11. The CDR3 is made up of 16 amino acids. Germline V gene data show CDR1 as MDHEN and CDR2 as SYDVKM. For the CDR3, the DNA is TGTGCCAGCACCAAAACCGAGACAGGGAATAATTCACCCCTCCACTTT. Its translation is CASTKTETGNNSPLHF.

Note on this clone: The sample carries other DNA sequences with the same CDR3. The chain links TRBV4-1 to TRBJ2-7, with 7 positions matching TRBD1. V lost 2 bases and J lost 1; bases outside the gene matches: 5. Germline V gene data show CDR1 as MGHRA and CDR2 as YSYEKL. CDR3 length: 15 residues. As DNA, the CDR3 is TGCGCCAGCAGCCAACCCAGCAGGGGGTCCTACGAGCAGTACTTC. It specifies CASSQPSRGSYEQYF.

V and J are TRBV10-2 and TRBJ2-7; the match to TRBD2 covers 9 bases. Germline V gene data show CDR1 as WSHSY and CDR2 as SAAADI. J was trimmed by 4 bases and V by 7 bases; bases with no gene match: 5. This CDR3 contains 13 residues. The CDR3 region has the DNA TGCGCCAGCACGAGCGGGGGGAGTTACGAGCAGTACTTC. It is translated as CASTSGGSYEQYF.

The V call is TRBV6-1, the J call TRBJ2-2, with a possible D match to TRBD1 (5 bases). Germline assignment: CDR1 MNHNS and CDR2 SASEGT. Trimming shortened V by 0 bases and J by 6 bases, and 11 bases separated the two germline ends. This CDR3 region has 15 residues. CDR3 coding DNA: TGTGCCAGCAGTGAAGCAGGGGCAGGGTCCGGGGAGCTGTTTTTT. This codes for CASSEAGAGSGELFF.

This CDR3 reads CASSPDMVFSGGGYTF. In DNA, the CDR3 is TGTGCCAGCTCACCAGATATGGTGTTTTCTGGGGGAGGCTACACCTTC. The V and J genes are TRBV18 and TRBJ1-2; D is possibly TRBD1 (5 bases). Germline V gives CDR1 KGHSH, CDR2 LQKENI. Deletions cut 2 bases from V and 8 bases from J, with 21 bases between. The CDR3 runs 16 residues.

The chain recombines TRBV9 with TRBJ2-7, with D perhaps matching TRBD2 (6 bases). The V end was cut by 0 bases, the J end by 3 bases, with 13 bases between. The length of the CDR3 is 15 residues. Germline loops: CDR1 SGDLS, CDR2 YYNGEE. The CDR3 DNA reads TGTGCCAGCAGCGTAGGATATAGCGGCGACTACGAGCAGTACTTC. It specifies CASSVGYSGDYEQYF. The complete variable domain, with remaining parts taken from reference TRBV9 and TRBJ2-7, reads DSGVTQTPKHLITATGQRVTLRCSPRSGDLSVYWYQQSLDQGLQFLIQYYNGEERAKGNILERFSAQQFPDLHSELNLSSLELGDSALYFCASSVGYSGDYEQYFGPGTRLTVT.

This clone was found once. The CDR3 protein is CASSRDRGSSPLHF. CDR3 coding DNA: TGTGCCAGCAGCCGGGACAGGGGATCTTCACCCCTCCACTTT. The V and J genes are TRBV28 and TRBJ1-6; 10 nucleotides match TRBD1. V was pared by 6 bases and J by 9 bases, with 5 bases of the junction left unmatched. CDR3 length equals 14 residues. From germline, CDR1 is MDHEN and CDR2 SYDVKM.

The V and J genes are TRBV10-3 and TRBJ2-3; tentative D call: TRBD1 (6 bases). This CDR3 has 14 residues. Germline V CDR1 and CDR2: ENHRY, SYGVKD. Trimming took off 7 bases at V and 1 base at J, with 12 bases between the two ends. The CDR3: CAIKPRQGTDTQYF. The CDR3 bases are TGTGCCATCAAACCCCGACAGGGCACAGATACGCAGTATTTT.

The genes are TRBV4-1 and TRBJ2-1; TRBD1 aligns across 7 bases. The germline V gene has CDR1 MGHRA and CDR2 YSYEKL. The CDR3 spans 16 residues. V lost 4 bases and J lost 3; bases outside the gene matches: 9. CDR3 DNA: TGCGCCAGCAGCCCACTAGGGGGCGCAGGCTACAATGAGCAGTTCTTC. Protein: CASSPLGGAGYNEQFF.

The J gene is TRBJ2-7, the V gene TRBV2; D remains ambiguous. The CDR3 covers 10 residues. Germline loops: CDR1 SNHLY, CDR2 FYNNEI. V was trimmed by 10 bases and J by 4 bases, leaving 8 bases between them. CDR3 DNA sequence: TGTGCCACCTCCCTTTACGAGCAGTACTTC. Protein: CATSLYEQYF.

This clone was counted a single time. One junction end does not reproduce the germline sequence, and a read error may be involved. The V and J genes are TRBV19 and TRBJ1-1, with TRBD1 matching over 12 bases. Per germline, CDR1 LNHDA and CDR2 SQIVND (reference sequence). The CDR3 has 14 amino acids. The CDR3 nucleotides are TGTGCCAGTAGTATGCCCGGGACAGGGGGCGGAACCGGATTT. Its translation: CASSMPGTGGGTGF.

This clone was seen once. V and J are TRBV4-3 and TRBJ2-7; 7 nucleotides agree with TRBD1. This CDR3 comprises 14 residues. In germline, CDR1 is LGHNA, CDR2 YSLEER. V was pared by 1 base and J by 3 bases, with 3 bases of the junction left unmatched. The CDR3 loop reads CASSQGDSSYEQYF. CDR3 DNA: TGCGCCAGCAGCCAAGGGGACAGTAGCTACGAGCAGTACTTC.

With regard to this clone: Other nucleotide sequences from this sample produce the same CDR3. The chain couples TRBV20-1 to TRBJ1-1, with D uncertain. The ends were cut back, 3 bases at V and 2 bases at J, with 4 bases in the middle. Per the germline V gene, CDR1 is DFQATT and CDR2 is SNEGSKA (reference sequence). There are 11 residues in the CDR3. Here the CDR3 DNA reads TGCAGTGCTAGCGTTAACACTGAAGCTTTCTTT. Encoded protein: CSASVNTEAFF.

The chain employs TRBV7-2 and TRBJ2-7; either TRBD1 or TRBD2 may fit D (5 bases each). V dropped 0 bases and J dropped 6 bases, with 15 bases sitting between them. The CDR3 has 15 amino acids. From germline, CDR1 is SGHTA and CDR2 FQGNSA. CDR3 amino acids: CASSLAGAPRAEQYF. The CDR3 DNA sequence: TGTGCCAGCAGCTTAGCCGGGGCCCCCCGTGCCGAGCAGTACTTC.

In this sample, this clone turned up once. This chain connects TRBV15 to TRBJ2-3; TRBD2 aligns across 13 bases. Germline CDR1 LNHNV, CDR2 YYDKDF (reference sequence). This CDR3 has 16 amino acids. V was pared by 3 bases and J by 8 bases, with 8 bases of the junction left unmatched. The CDR3 here is CATSRRTSGGPGTQYF. Written as DNA, the CDR3 is TGTGCCACCAGCAGGAGGACTAGCGGGGGTCCGGGTACGCAGTATTTT.